This T cell receptor beta chain emerged from a study of Ad26.COV2.S vaccination and SARS-CoV-2 variants. This CDR3 comprises 15 residues. Germline V gene sequence: CDR1 SGHRS, CDR2 YFSETQ. The V and J ends lost 0 bases and 0 bases respectively, with 7 bases between them. Whole-study findings and limits: Those who received the vaccine showed greater spike-specific TCR breadth than those given placebo.

Produced via immunoSEQ multiplex PCR; TCRdb's table is partial and in-frame only. The sample contains about 480,000 clones, around 88% of which appear only once. This clone was seen only once. Its antigen is as yet unknown. The treatment was: 15 to 20 received Ad26.COV2.S at low or high dose, single or two shots; five or six received placebo; per-sample allocation not given. Specimens were obtained on day 63 following the first vaccine or placebo injection. A Boston donor was an adult aged 18-55 years. The receptor was isolated from a person aged 18 to 65 who received the Ad26.COV2.S COVID-19 vaccine or a placebo. The V and J genes are TRBV5-1 and TRBJ2-1; D is unresolved. Sequencing used peripheral blood, obtained in a trial of Ad26.COV2.S vaccine versus placebo. The CDR3 region has the DNA TGCGCCAGCAGCTTGGACCCTACCTCCTACAATGAGCAGTTCTTC. Amino acids: CASSLDPTSYNEQFF.